A single TCR beta chain is shown here with its context. The V gene's germline CDR1 is SGHTA and CDR2 FQGNSA. Trimming stripped 5 bases from V and 4 bases from J, with 15 bases between. The CDR3 loop spans 15 amino acids. The repertoire was sequenced with immunoSEQ multiplex PCR; TCRdb's copy has only in-frame clones and lacks some. The sample records about 52,000 clones, more than 80% being singletons. The sample is drawn from a study of T cell changes during pregnancy in multiple sclerosis. The receptor was derived from a female donor with multiple sclerosis, enrolled in a pregnancy study. The chain links TRBV7-2 to TRBJ1-5, with D tentatively TRBD1 (6 bases). The sequenced sample was CD4+ T cells from peripheral blood mononuclear cells, obtained before pregnancy. The CDR3: CASSLRGGPNQPQHF. The CDR3 DNA reads TGTGCCAGCAGCCTGAGAGGGGGTCCGAATCAGCCCCAGCATTTT.